Listed here are 11 T cell receptor beta chains from one sample, sequenced in a study of blood T cells in healthy people across ages. Primers used in a second PCR of about 6 to 11 cycles were a sample-barcoded 5' primer and a J-beta primer mix. From the 5' RACE reads, TCRdb called clonotypes with MiXCR, one entry per CDR3 protein. Of 1,100,000 or so distinct CDR3 sequences in the sample, more than 40% are singletons; the top ten hold about 20%. The sequenced sample was blood. All receptors come from a woman aged 55 to 70 in good health.

The chain links TRBV21-1 to TRBJ2-5; the D call in the table, TRBD1, was not verified against the DNA. Matching the DNA end better, TRBJ2-7 makes the J call doubtful. TRBV21-1 corresponds to a pseudogene. The length of the CDR3 is 15 residues. The CDR3 DNA sequence: TGTGCCAGCAGCAAAGCGTGGGCGACATCCCACGAGCAGTACTTC. Amino acid sequence: CASSKAWATSHEQYF.

This clonotype was found a few times. The chain has TRBV11-2 and TRBJ2-7; 8 positions agree with TRBD1. The V and J ends lost 4 bases and 4 bases, in that order; junction bases with no gene match: 9. CDR1 and CDR2 (germline): SGHAT, FQNNGV. The CDR3 is 15 residues long. CDR3 residues: CASSSYRGISYEQYF. As DNA, the CDR3 is TGTGCCAGCAGCTCATACAGGGGGATAAGTTACGAGCAGTACTTC. The full variable domain, its missing parts supplied by reference TRBV11-2 and TRBJ2-7, is EAGVAQSPRYKIIEKRQSVAFWCNPISGHATLYWYQQILGQGPKLLIQFQNNGVVDDSQLPKDRFSAERLKGVDSTLKIQPAKLEDSAVYLCASSSYRGISYEQYFGPGTRLTVT.

The CDR3 nucleotides read TGCAGTGCTAGAGAAGCGGGAGGGAGCTCCTACAATGAGCAGTTCTTC. This encodes CSAREAGGSSYNEQFF. The rearrangement links TRBV20-1 to TRBJ2-1; 10 nucleotides agree with TRBD2. V shed 0 bases, J shed 0 bases, and the junction held 2 bases outside the gene matches. Germline V gene lookup returns CDR1 DFQATT and CDR2 SNEGSKA (reference sequence). The CDR3 loop spans 16 amino acids.

The rearrangement links TRBV5-1 to TRBJ2-7, with D hard to call. The CDR3 covers 13 residues. The germline gives CDR1 SGHRS, CDR2 YFSETQ. V shed 4 bases and J shed 4 bases, with 12 bases lying between them. This CDR3 reads CASSVSSHYEQYF. Written as DNA, the CDR3 is TGCGCCAGCAGCGTCAGCAGTCATTACGAGCAGTACTTC.

The V gene is TRBV27, the J gene TRBJ2-7, with 7 bases aligning to TRBD2. The V gene end was trimmed by 0 bases and the J gene end by 5 bases; junction bases not matched to a gene: 16. CDR3 length: 18 residues. Germline CDR1 is MNHEY and CDR2 is SMNVEV (reference sequence). The CDR3 coding sequence is TGTGCCAGCAGTTTATCGCGTCCCCTCCGGGACTATTTCCACGAGCAGTACTTC. This sequence encodes CASSLSRPLRDYFHEQYF.

The chain joins TRBV29-1 to TRBJ2-5; TRBD2 might be the D (5 bases). Germline CDR1 and CDR2: SQVTM and ANQGSEA. There are 10 residues in the CDR3. Trimming pared 7 bases from V and 11 bases from J, leaving 14 bases between. CDR3 DNA sequence: TGCAGCGCCCGAGAGGGTGAGCAGTACTTC. Translating it yields CSAREGEQYF. Together with reference TRBV29-1 and TRBJ2-5, the CDR3 gives the full variable domain: SAVISQKPSRDICQRGTSLTIQCQVDSQVTMMFWYRQQPGQSLTLIATANQGSEATYESGFVIDKFPISRPNLTFSTLTVSNMSPEDSSIYLCSAREGEQYFGPGTRLLVL.

This clonotype was recorded a few times. CDR3: CASRLAGAGDTQYF. The CDR3 DNA reads as TGCGCCAGCAGACTAGCGGGAGCGGGTGATACGCAGTATTTT. The J gene is TRBJ2-3, the V gene TRBV10-1; 11 bases line up with TRBD2. Germline CDR1 reads WNHNN; CDR2 reads SYGVQD (reference sequence). V shed 6 bases and J 6 bases; nucleotides not matched to a gene: 5. The CDR3 has 14 residues.

The V gene is TRBV4-1, the J gene TRBJ2-1; 7 bases fit TRBD2. The DNA end lines up better with TRBJ2-7; the J call may be wrong. Germline CDR1 is MGHRA and CDR2 is YSYEKL. This CDR3 has 16 residues. The CDR3 protein is CASSQSTGGAYNEQYF. DNA of the CDR3: TGCGCCAGCAGCCAGTCAACGGGAGGTGCCTACAATGAGCAGTACTTC.

As concerns this clonotype: A read error may produce the germline difference seen at one junction end. The chain is built from TRBV5-6 and TRBJ2-7, with 7 bases identical to TRBD1. Germline V lookup: CDR1 SGHDT, CDR2 YYEEEE. CDR3 size: 15 residues. The CDR3 here is CATQKGQRSSYKQYF. The CDR3 bases are TGTGCCACCCAAAAGGGACAGCGGAGCTCCTACAAGCAGTACTTC.

This rearrangement joins TRBV4-1 to TRBJ2-1; D possibly corresponds to TRBD2 (5 bases). V was shortened by 0 bases and J by 2 bases, with 14 bases between the two germline ends. The CDR3 is made up of 17 amino acids. The germline V gene has CDR1 MGHRA and CDR2 YSYEKL. The CDR3 loop reads CASSQEAGSRAYNEQFF. The CDR3 DNA reads as TGCGCCAGCAGCCAAGAGGCGGGCTCACGGGCCTACAATGAGCAGTTCTTC.

The chain recombines TRBV30 with TRBJ2-1, with unresolved D. There are 11 residues in the CDR3. Germline CDR1 GTSNPN, CDR2 SVGIG (reference sequence). V was pared by 5 bases and J by 7 bases, with 9 bases between. This CDR3 reads CAWGMGNEQFF. The CDR3 nucleotides read TGTGCCTGGGGGATGGGAAATGAGCAGTTCTTC.